This T cell receptor (beta chain) derives from a study of neoadjuvant nivolumab and ipilimumab in lung cancer. The assay was immunoSEQ multiplex PCR, and TCRdb's table has in-frame clones only and misses some. The sample lists fewer than 40,000 clones; 80% to 95% were seen once. The CDR3 length is 13 residues. V gave up 0 bases and J gave up 5 bases, with 5 bases separating them. CDR1 and CDR2 from the germline V gene are SGHDT and YYEEEE. This TCR derives from an adult with non-small cell lung cancer. This specimen was peripheral blood, taken after neoadjuvant nivolumab, alone or with ipilimumab, at or shortly before surgery. The genes are TRBV5-6 and TRBJ1-4; D call uncertain. The CDR3 here is CASSLAGNEKLFF. The CDR3 coding sequence is TGTGCCAGCAGCTTGGCTGGGAATGAAAAACTGTTTTTT. Combining the CDR3 with reference TRBV5-6 and TRBJ1-4 gives the whole variable domain DAGVTQSPTHLIKTRGQQVTLRCSPKSGHDTVSWYQQALGQGPQFIFQYYEEEERQRGNFPDRFSGHQFPNYSSELNVNALLLGDSALYLCASSLAGNEKLFFGSGTQLSVL.